What follows are 29 T cell receptor beta chains derived from one specimen sequenced in a study of blood T cells in healthy people across ages. A second PCR, run for about 6 to 11 cycles, used a sample-barcoded 5' primer plus a J-beta primer mix. MiXCR was run by TCRdb on the 5' RACE reads, yielding one entry per CDR3 protein. The data show some 750,000 distinct CDR3 sequences, over 20% seen once. What was sequenced was blood. The receptors were gathered from a man aged 70 or older in good health.

This chain links TRBV10-3 with TRBJ1-2; a weak D match, TRBD1 (5 bases). The CDR3 is 14 amino acids. V was clipped by 8 bases and J by 2 bases, with 15 bases between them. CDR1 ENHRY and CDR2 SYGVKD come from the germline V gene. Here the CDR3 reads CAIQGVSSNYGYTF. CDR3 DNA sequence: TGTGCCATCCAGGGTGTATCTTCCAACTATGGCTACACCTTC.

This clonotype was seen only a few times. J is TRBJ2-1 and V is TRBV29-1, with 10 positions matching TRBD2. Trimming at V came to 6 bases and at J to 0 bases, leaving 8 bases not matched to a gene. Germline V gene lookup returns CDR1 SQVTM and CDR2 ANQGSEA. This CDR3 has 16 amino acids. The CDR3 reads CSVIGTSASSYNEQFF. The CDR3, as DNA: TGCAGCGTCATCGGGACTAGCGCAAGCTCCTACAATGAGCAGTTCTTC.

This clonotype appeared a few times. The chain carries TRBV11-2 and TRBJ2-3; 7 bases line up with TRBD1. CDR3 length equals 13 residues. With V trimmed by 4 bases and J by 6 bases, 4 bases remained unmatched. CDR1 and CDR2 (germline): SGHAT, FQNNGV. CDR3 residues: CASSSTGLDTQYF. Written as DNA, the CDR3 is TGTGCCAGCAGCTCGACAGGGCTGGATACGCAGTATTTT.

This clonotype came up once. This rearrangement joins TRBV28 to TRBJ1-5, with D unclear. The CDR3 totals 12 residues. Trimming shortened V by 6 bases and J by 6 bases, and 9 bases separated the two germline ends. Germline V CDR1 and CDR2: MDHEN, SYDVKM. In DNA, the CDR3 is TGTGCCAGCAGAAACCGCGGTCAGCCCCAGCATTTT. Translated, it gives CASRNRGQPQHF.

This clonotype was detected many times. This sequence joins TRBV7-9 and TRBJ1-2; D not resolved. The germline CDR1 and CDR2 sequences are SEHNR and FQNEAQ (reference sequence). This CDR3 region has 11 residues. Trimming removed 6 bases at V and 7 bases at J, with 9 bases between. This chain's CDR3 is CASSLRGGYTF. CDR3 sequence (DNA): TGTGCCAGCAGTTTAAGAGGTGGCTACACCTTC.

This chain joins TRBV4-1 and TRBJ1-4, with D unresolved. CDR1 is MGHRA and CDR2 is YSYEKL in the germline V gene. Trimming stripped 0 bases from V and 8 bases from J, with 16 bases between. The CDR3 sequence is 16 residues long. CDR3 residues: CASSQDLPGRREKLFF. The DNA for the CDR3 is TGCGCCAGCAGCCAAGATCTACCCGGACGGAGGGAAAAACTGTTTTTT.

About this clonotype itself: A junction end diverges from the germline sequence, so it may reflect a read error. This chain joins TRBV12-3 or TRBV12-4 and TRBJ1-5; D is uncertain. The CDR3 runs to 13 residues. DNA for the CDR3: TGTGCCAGTAGTTTTGATCTCCATCAGCCCCAGCATTTT. Translated: CASSFDLHQPQHF.

Points on this clonotype: This could be a read error, since a much larger clone is one nucleotide away. The chain combines TRBV20-1 with TRBJ1-1; D might be TRBD1 (6 bases). The germline V gene has CDR1 DFQATT and CDR2 SNEGSKA (reference sequence). CDR3 size: 13 residues. Trimming stripped 4 bases from V and 5 bases from J, with 14 bases between. CDR3 DNA sequence: TGCAGTGCTAATCCAGGGGTTGGGACTGAAGCTTTCTTT. Its translation: CSANPGVGTEAFF.

The chain recombines TRBV10-3 with TRBJ2-3; 10 bases fit TRBD2. Trimming cost V 9 bases and J 4 bases; bases outside gene matches: 7. This CDR3 is 14 amino acids long. CDR1 is ENHRY and CDR2 is SYGVKD in the germline V gene. The chain's CDR3 is CAIKTGTSADTQYF. The CDR3 bases are TGTGCCATTAAGACAGGGACTAGCGCAGATACGCAGTATTTT.

This clonotype was found a few times. The chain employs TRBV28 and TRBJ2-7; 9 bases fit TRBD1. Germline loops: CDR1 MDHEN, CDR2 SYDVKM. V was pared by 4 bases and J by 1 base, with 8 bases of the junction left unmatched. CDR3 length: 16 residues. CDR3 amino acids: CASSSYPGTGSYEQYF. The CDR3 DNA is TGTGCCAGCAGTTCCTATCCCGGGACAGGGTCCTACGAGCAGTACTTC.

This chain links TRBV5-4 with TRBJ2-5; 11 bases are shared with TRBD2. The DNA end is more similar to TRBJ2-1, so the J call may be wrong. The CDR3 is made up of 15 amino acids. The germline V gene has CDR1 SGHNT and CDR2 YYREEE (reference sequence). This CDR3 reads CASSRGLADHNEQFF. The CDR3 region has the DNA TGTGCCAGCAGCAGGGGACTAGCGGACCACAATGAGCAGTTCTTC.

This clonotype was detected a few times. V and J are TRBV6-5 and TRBJ1-1; D perhaps matches TRBD1 (6 bases). V lost 7 bases to trimming and J lost 5 bases, with 23 bases between them. The CDR3 runs to 16 residues. Per the germline V gene, CDR1 is MNHEY and CDR2 is SVGAGI. This CDR3 is CASTDPAGAGRTEAFF. In DNA, the CDR3 is TGTGCCAGCACCGACCCCGCGGGGGCGGGAAGGACTGAAGCTTTCTTT.

This chain uses TRBV7-2 with TRBJ2-1; 15 nucleotides align to TRBD2. This CDR3 has 15 residues. With V trimmed by 5 bases and J by 9 bases, 5 bases remained unmatched. Germline V gene lookup returns CDR1 SGHTA and CDR2 FQGNSA. CDR3 nucleotide sequence: TGTGCCAGCAGCCTCGGGACTAGCGGGGGGATTGAGCAGTTCTTC. It specifies CASSLGTSGGIEQFF.

The V gene is TRBV10-3, the J gene TRBJ2-3; D possibly corresponds to TRBD1 (6 bases). In germline, CDR1 is ENHRY, CDR2 SYGVKD. Trimming removed 2 bases at V and 0 bases at J, with 15 bases between. This CDR3 comprises 17 residues. The CDR3 sequence is CAISERGQPYSTDTQYF. As DNA, the CDR3 is TGTGCCATCAGTGAGAGAGGACAGCCCTATAGCACAGATACGCAGTATTTT.

This clonotype has only a few counts. The chain uses TRBV20-1 and TRBJ2-7; 10 bases match TRBD2. The CDR3 extends over 14 amino acids. The V and J ends lost 2 bases and 1 base, in that order; junction bases with no gene match: 2. Per the germline V gene, CDR1 is DFQATT and CDR2 is SNEGSKA (reference sequence). The CDR3 sequence: CSARLTSGSYEQYF. In nucleotides, the CDR3 is TGCAGTGCTAGACTGACTAGCGGGTCCTACGAGCAGTACTTC.

This clonotype turned up a few times. This chain connects TRBV3-1 to TRBJ2-5, with D possibly TRBD1 on 5 matching bases. The V end lost 4 bases, the J end lost 0 bases, and 12 bases lay between the germline ends. The germline CDR1 and CDR2 sequences are LGHDT and YNNKEL (reference sequence). This CDR3 spans 15 amino acids. CDR3 region: CASSPNPGNQETQYF. For the CDR3, the DNA is TGTGCCAGCAGCCCCAACCCAGGGAACCAAGAGACCCAGTACTTC.

This clonotype was counted ten times or more. This chain links TRBV27 with TRBJ2-3; 10 bases fit TRBD1. This CDR3 is built from 14 residues. Looked up from germline, CDR1 is MNHEY and CDR2 is SMNVEV (reference sequence). Trimming removed 7 bases from V and 3 bases from J; junction bases left unmatched: 4. The CDR3 loop is CASTRQGATDTQYF. Here the CDR3 DNA reads TGTGCCAGCACGCGACAGGGGGCTACAGATACGCAGTATTTT.

The rearrangement uses TRBV4-1 and TRBJ2-3, with D possibly TRBD2 on 6 matching bases. Germline V gives CDR1 MGHRA, CDR2 YSYEKL. The CDR3 has 14 residues. Trimming stripped 4 bases from V and 6 bases from J, with 14 bases between. CDR3 protein: CASSPLGLADTQYF. CDR3 DNA sequence: TGCGCCAGCAGCCCCCTGGGACTCGCGGATACGCAGTATTTT.

This clonotype occurred a few times. The rearrangement links TRBV10-3 to TRBJ2-7, with TRBD1 matching 8 bases. CDR3 length: 14 residues. V gave up 4 bases and J gave up 6 bases; unmatched junction bases: 8. Germline values: CDR1 ENHRY, CDR2 SYGVKD. This CDR3 reads CAISASQGAGEQYF. CDR3 in DNA: TGTGCCATCAGTGCGAGTCAGGGGGCGGGCGAGCAGTACTTC.

This clonotype was seen a handful of times. V gene TRBV10-3 combines with J gene TRBJ1-1; 9 nucleotides match TRBD1. Trimming removed 8 bases from V and 11 bases from J; junction bases left unmatched: 9. In germline, CDR1 is ENHRY, CDR2 SYGVKD. The CDR3 runs to 12 residues. The chain's CDR3 is CAIGGGQGRAFF. The CDR3 region has the DNA TGTGCCATCGGCGGTGGACAGGGGAGGGCTTTCTTT.

The table lists this clonotype with many counts. The genes are TRBV12-3 or TRBV12-4 and TRBJ2-3; TRBD2 matches 8 bases. The ends lost 1 base at V and 5 bases at J; junction bases unmatched: 5. The CDR3 sequence is 15 residues long. CDR3 nucleotide sequence: TGTGCCAGCAGTTTAGGTGGGACTAGTGAAGATACGCAGTATTTT. It translates to CASSLGGTSEDTQYF.

This clonotype was observed many times. The chain links TRBV25-1 to TRBJ2-1; no clear D. Germline loops: CDR1 MGHDK, CDR2 SYGVNS. The CDR3 is 13 amino acids. Trimming cost V 6 bases and J 4 bases, with 10 bases left between them. The CDR3 reads CASSPRIYNEQFF. The CDR3, as DNA: TGTGCCAGCAGCCCGAGGATTTACAATGAGCAGTTCTTC.

This clonotype was counted at least ten times. The chain has TRBV28 and TRBJ2-3, with D perhaps matching TRBD1 or TRBD2 (5 bases each). Between the trimmed V and J ends, which lost 6 bases and 2 bases, there was a span of 9 bases. The CDR3 consists of 13 residues. Germline CDR1 is MDHEN and CDR2 is SYDVKM. CDR3 nucleotide sequence: TGTGCCAGCAGCCGGGACCTCACAGATACGCAGTATTTT. Translating gives CASSRDLTDTQYF.

This clonotype was detected a few times. V is TRBV29-1 and J is TRBJ2-7; 11 positions match TRBD2. This CDR3 contains 15 residues. V was clipped by 3 bases and J by 2 bases; unmatched bases: 6. The germline gives CDR1 SQVTM, CDR2 ANQGSEA. The CDR3 nucleotides read TGCAGCGTTGATGTCTTAGCGGGAGGGCCCTACGAGCAGTACGTC. This codes for CSVDVLAGGPYEQYV.

This clonotype was found a few times. This chain joins TRBV12-3 or TRBV12-4 and TRBJ2-3, with 13 positions matching TRBD2. The CDR3 extends over 16 amino acids. J was trimmed by 6 bases and V by 5 bases; bases with no gene match: 8. CDR3 protein: CASSPPRLAGGDTQYF. The CDR3 DNA follows: TGTGCCAGCAGTCCCCCCCGACTAGCGGGAGGTGATACGCAGTATTTT.

V and J are TRBV7-6 and TRBJ2-7; 7 bases agree with TRBD1. The DNA end favors TRBJ2-1, so the J call may be wrong. Germline CDR1 and CDR2: SGHVS and FNYEAQ. This CDR3 region has 15 residues. Written as DNA, the CDR3 is TGTGCCAGCAGCTGGGCCGGGACAGCCTACAATGAGCAGTTCTTC. Translated, it gives CASSWAGTAYNEQFF.

A few counts support this clonotype. The rearrangement uses TRBV20-1 and TRBJ1-3; D is unclear. The CDR3 totals 13 residues. Germline loops: CDR1 DFQATT, CDR2 SNEGSKA (reference sequence). Trimming removed 0 bases at V and 4 bases at J, with 7 bases between. The CDR3 reads CSARDGVGNTIYF. The CDR3 region has the DNA TGCAGTGCTAGAGACGGGGTCGGAAACACCATATATTTT.

V and J are TRBV6-1 and TRBJ2-3; no definite D call. Germline V gene lookup returns CDR1 MNHNS and CDR2 SASEGT. The CDR3 length is 13 residues. V lost 4 bases and J lost 2, with 7 bases in between. The DNA for the CDR3 is TGTGCCAGCAGTGCAAGGTTCACAGATACGCAGTATTTT. It yields the protein CASSARFTDTQYF.

The table lists this clonotype with a few counts. This chain uses TRBV7-3 with TRBJ1-5, with D perhaps matching TRBD1 (5 bases). Germline V lookup: CDR1 SGHTA, CDR2 FQGTGA. CDR3 length equals 19 residues. Trimming removed 5 bases from V and 0 bases from J, with 23 bases in between. The DNA for the CDR3 is TGTGCCAGCAGCAACTCTACAGGTGAACCCTCGTATAGCAATCAGCCCCAGCATTTT. Translated: CASSNSTGEPSYSNQPQHF.